The rows below give T cell receptor beta chains drawn from one sample of a study of beta chain features in type 1 diabetes. TCRdb's table, derived via immunoSEQ multiplex PCR, lists solely in-frame clones and lacks some. The table shows a few hundred thousand clones, with more than 9% occurring only once. Sequencing was done on a sample of naive CD4+ T cells from blood. All receptors come from a woman in her late teens or twenties in good health. The CDR3 runs from the conserved cysteine through the conserved F or W. For some rows the clone size is stated as once, few or many, or as a class when expanded; others skip it.

few | TRBJ2-7 | TRBV4-1 | CASSQVGQGSVEQYF
. | TRBJ2-1 | TRBV5-1 | CASSLRSGSYNEQFF
few | TRBJ1-5 | TRBV2 | CASSERSGNQPQHF
. | TRBJ2-3 | TRBV27 | CASNGHAADTQYF
. | TRBJ1-5 | TRBV2 | CASSIQGSQHF
. | TRBJ2-5 | TRBV28 | CASVSSPTGGLYF
. | TRBJ1-1 | TRBV18 | CASSPRQNTEAFF
. | TRBJ1-1 | TRBV4-1 | CASSQASRDRVGANTEAFF
few | TRBJ2-3 | TRBV5-6 | CASSSLQSTSSDTQYF
. | TRBJ2-7 | TRBV28 | CASSARTTETYEQYF